Below, 17 T cell receptor beta chains from the same sample are listed, as sequenced in a study of vaccination and CD4 T cells after COVID-19. These receptors' antigens are unknown. At the Johns Hopkins FTIC core, DNA taken from cultured CD4+ T cells was sequenced by way of the Oncomine TCR Beta short-read assay. The genomic DNA was obtained from cultured CD4+ T cells by extraction with the QIAamp micro DNA kit. MiXCR, run by TCRdb on the PCR reads, gives a single entry per CDR3 protein. This sample has about 7,000 distinct CDR3 sequences, with 30% to 40% found just once. The treatment here: approximately 9-day PBMC culture with coronavirus spike peptide pools or control peptides (ViraFEST assay). Before the COVID-19 pandemic (2011-2018), CD4+ T cells were obtained from the unexposed donor. Sequenced input: CD4+ T cells from blood, cultured in vitro. Receptors were obtained from a human donor in good health.

This clonotype was seen only a few times. The chain recombines TRBV12-3 or TRBV12-4 with TRBJ2-5, with D possibly called TRBD1 or TRBD2 (5 bases each). Trimming shortened V by 5 bases and J by 4 bases, and 26 bases separated the two germline ends. The CDR3 loop spans 18 amino acids. CDR3: CASSPTPLGWGWSETQYF. The CDR3 nucleotides read TGTGCCAGCAGTCCAACCCCGTTGGGTTGGGGGTGGTCAGAGACCCAGTACTTC.

V and J are TRBV24-1 and TRBJ1-1; D remains ambiguous. CDR1 and CDR2 from the germline V gene are KGHDR and SFDVKD. Between the trimmed V and J ends, which lost 3 bases and 1 base, there was a span of 11 bases. There are 15 residues in the CDR3. CDR3 region: CATSDPSGSNTEAFF. Here the CDR3 DNA reads TGTGCCACCAGTGATCCCTCCGGGTCGAACACTGAAGCTTTCTTT.

This clonotype turned up a few times. The CDR3 nucleotides read TGTGCCAGTAGTAGGGCCGGGACAGGGGATCAGCCCCAGCATTTT. Translating gives CASSRAGTGDQPQHF. The chain combines TRBV19 with TRBJ1-5; 10 bases map to TRBD1. CDR1 is LNHDA and CDR2 is SQIVND in the germline V gene (reference sequence). Losses at the gene ends were 4 bases for V and 5 bases for J; bases not matched to a gene: 5. The CDR3 loop spans 15 amino acids.

There are a few counts of this clonotype. This chain links TRBV20-1 with TRBJ2-1; D perhaps matches TRBD2 (5 bases). This CDR3 has 13 amino acids. The V end lost 6 bases, the J end lost 1 base, and 10 bases lay between the germline ends. CDR1 and CDR2 (germline): DFQATT, SNEGSKA (reference sequence). In nucleotides, the CDR3 is TGCAGTGCCCTACCGGGGTCCTACAATGAGCAGTTCTTC. Translated: CSALPGSYNEQFF.

V gene TRBV20-1 combines with J gene TRBJ2-5, with TRBD2 matching 10 bases. V lost 8 bases and J lost 5; bases outside the gene matches: 8. This CDR3 region has 13 residues. Looked up from germline, CDR1 is DFQATT and CDR2 is SNEGSKA (reference sequence). CDR3 sequence: CSSKREGRETQYF. CDR3 nucleotide sequence: TGCAGTTCTAAGCGGGAGGGCCGGGAGACCCAGTACTTC.

The chain couples TRBV2 to TRBJ1-2; no reliable D call. The CDR3 is 15 amino acids. The V gene lost 2 bases and the J gene lost 3 bases, with 13 bases spanning the gap. Germline CDR1 is SNHLY and CDR2 is FYNNEI. This CDR3 reads CASSERRRADYGYTF. The CDR3, as DNA: TGTGCCAGCAGTGAAAGGCGGAGGGCCGACTATGGCTACACCTTC.

The chain is built from TRBV11-2 and TRBJ2-5; 8 bases align to TRBD1. With V trimmed by 5 bases and J by 0 bases, 5 bases remained unmatched. CDR3 length: 15 residues. Germline V CDR1 and CDR2: SGHAT, FQNNGV. CDR3 bases: TGTGCCAGCAGCCAGACAGGGGTCAACCAAGAGACCCAGTACTTC. It encodes CASSQTGVNQETQYF.

This sequence joins TRBV5-4 and TRBJ1-6; no clear D. CDR3 length: 15 amino acids. Germline CDR1 SGHNT, CDR2 YYREEE (reference sequence). Trimming cost V 1 base and J 6 bases, with 11 bases left between them. Written as DNA, the CDR3 is TGTGCCAGCAGCTTGAAGGGTAGCAGTAATTCACCCCTCCACTTT. It translates to CASSLKGSSNSPLHF.

The chain carries TRBV4-2 and TRBJ1-5; no reliable D call. Trimming removed 0 bases from V and 5 bases from J, with 11 bases in between. The V gene's germline CDR1 is LGHNA and CDR2 YNFKEQ. The CDR3 covers 15 residues. The CDR3 sequence is CASSQERSPHQPQHF. The CDR3 DNA is TGTGCCAGCAGCCAAGAAAGAAGTCCTCATCAGCCCCAGCATTTT.

The chain uses TRBV28 and TRBJ2-4; 7 nucleotides agree with TRBD1. The CDR3 sequence is 21 residues long. The V gene's germline CDR1 is MDHEN and CDR2 SYDVKM. V lost 3 bases, J lost 0 bases, and 20 bases stayed unmatched. DNA of the CDR3: TGTGCCAGCAGTTTCGCGTGGAGTGGACAGGTTGGCTTCCTAGCCAAAAACATTCAGTACTTC. Translating it yields CASSFAWSGQVGFLAKNIQYF.

The chain carries TRBV20-1 and TRBJ2-7; the match to TRBD2 covers 8 bases. Trimming took 6 bases from V and 3 from J; bases not matched to a gene: 10. Germline V CDR1 and CDR2: DFQATT, SNEGSKA (reference sequence). The CDR3 consists of 14 residues. The CDR3 region is CSAWASGSLYEQYF. The CDR3, as DNA: TGCAGTGCCTGGGCCAGCGGGAGTCTCTACGAGCAGTACTTC.

The rearrangement joins TRBV10-3 to TRBJ2-6; D is perhaps TRBD1 or TRBD2 (5 bases each). Trimming took off 2 bases at V and 0 bases at J, with 14 bases between the two ends. The CDR3 runs 18 residues. CDR1 is ENHRY, CDR2 SYGVKD, per germline. The CDR3 coding sequence is TGTGCCATCAGTGAGGACCCGGGACGTAGCTCTGGGGCCAACGTCCTGACTTTC. Protein product: CAISEDPGRSSGANVLTF.

The rearrangement uses TRBV7-9 and TRBJ2-3, with TRBD2 identical over 9 bases. This CDR3 has 15 residues. Looked up from germline, CDR1 is SEHNR and CDR2 is FQNEAQ (reference sequence). With 10 bases clipped from V and 1 base from J, the junction kept 9 bases outside the gene matches. This chain's CDR3 is CAKAASGTRTDTQYF. The CDR3 coding sequence is TGTGCCAAGGCGGCTAGCGGGACCCGCACAGATACGCAGTATTTT.

The rearrangement uses TRBV25-1 and TRBJ1-1, with 8 bases that match TRBD1. After removal of 6 bases from V and 5 bases from J, the junction contained 5 bases not matched to a gene. The CDR3 has 13 amino acids. Germline assignment: CDR1 MGHDK and CDR2 SYGVNS. The CDR3 DNA reads TGTGCCAGCAGCTGGACAGGGATAACTGAAGCTTTCTTT. Translating it yields CASSWTGITEAFF.

This clonotype was picked up a small number of times. The rearrangement uses TRBV20-1 and TRBJ2-7; no definite D call. The length of the CDR3 is 12 residues. V was shortened by 4 bases and J by 6 bases, with 13 bases between the two germline ends. Germline assignment: CDR1 DFQATT and CDR2 SNEGSKA (reference sequence). The CDR3 reads CSAIRPWGEQYF. CDR3 coding DNA: TGCAGTGCTATCAGACCCTGGGGCGAGCAGTACTTC.

For the CDR3, the DNA is TGTGCCAGCAGCCGAGTGCCCTACGAGCAGTACTTC. Translation: CASSRVPYEQYF. The chain couples TRBV7-2 to TRBJ2-7; D ambiguous. The germline V and J ends were trimmed by 5 bases and 2 bases, with 7 bases remaining between them. Germline-derived CDR1 and CDR2 are SGHTA and FQGNSA. The CDR3 totals 12 residues.

The V and J genes are TRBV10-3 and TRBJ2-1, with 8 bases that match TRBD1. CDR1 is ENHRY and CDR2 is SYGVKD in the germline V gene. CDR3 size: 13 residues. Losses at the gene ends were 6 bases for V and 7 bases for J; bases not matched to a gene: 5. CDR3 sequence (DNA): TGTGCCATCAGGATGCAGGGGGCAAATGAGCAGTTCTTC. It encodes CAIRMQGANEQFF.